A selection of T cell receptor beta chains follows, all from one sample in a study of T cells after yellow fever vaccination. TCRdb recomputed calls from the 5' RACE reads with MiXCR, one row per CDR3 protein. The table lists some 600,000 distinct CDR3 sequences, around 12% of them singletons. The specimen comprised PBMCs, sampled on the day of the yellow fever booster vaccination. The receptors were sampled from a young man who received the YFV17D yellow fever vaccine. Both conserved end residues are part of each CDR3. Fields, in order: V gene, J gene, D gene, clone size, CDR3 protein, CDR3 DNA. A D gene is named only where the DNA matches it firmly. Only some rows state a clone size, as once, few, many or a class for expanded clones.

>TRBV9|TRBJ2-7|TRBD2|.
CASSVSGTRDDEQYF
TGTGCCAGCAGCGTTTCCGGGACTAGAGACGACGAGCAGTACTTC
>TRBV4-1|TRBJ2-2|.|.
CASSQSRGGTGELFF
TGCGCCAGCAGCCAATCCAGGGGGGGAACCGGGGAGCTGTTTTTT
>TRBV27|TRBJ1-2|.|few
CASSFKGDYGYTF
TGTGCCAGCAGTTTTAAGGGGGACTATGGCTACACCTTC
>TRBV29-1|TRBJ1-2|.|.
CSAWDYGYTF
TGCAGCGCCTGGGACTATGGCTACACCTTC
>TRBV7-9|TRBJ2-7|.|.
CASSPSRSATGEQYF
TGTGCCAGCAGCCCTTCCCGGTCAGCAACCGGTGAGCAGTACTTC
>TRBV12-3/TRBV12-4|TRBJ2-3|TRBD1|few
CASIPAVGGPDTQYF
TGTGCCAGCATTCCGGCGGTAGGGGGCCCGGATACGCAGTATTTT
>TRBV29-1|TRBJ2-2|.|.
CSVYDSNRAGELFF
TGCAGCGTTTATGACTCAAACCGAGCTGGGGAGCTGTTTTTT
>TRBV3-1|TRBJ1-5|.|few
CASSQSVQGYQPQHF
TGTGCCAGCAGCCAATCAGTGCAGGGATATCAGCCCCAGCATTTT
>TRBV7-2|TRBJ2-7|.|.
CASSFSQAQYF
TGTGCCAGCAGCTTTAGTCAGGCTCAGTACTTC
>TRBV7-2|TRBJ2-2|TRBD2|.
CASSLRVVSGISGELFF
TGTGCCAGCAGCTTACGAGTGGTTAGCGGGATATCCGGGGAGCTGTTTTTT
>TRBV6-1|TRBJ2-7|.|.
CASSTPPADEQYF
TGTGCCAGCAGTACCCCACCAGCGGACGAGCAGTACTTC
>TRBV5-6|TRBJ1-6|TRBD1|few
CASSLPGQNNSPLHF
TGTGCCAGCAGCTTACCGGGACAGAATAATTCACCCCTCCACTTT
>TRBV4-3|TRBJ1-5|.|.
CASSPDWRAQHF
TGCGCCAGCAGCCCGGACTGGCGGGCCCAGCATTTT
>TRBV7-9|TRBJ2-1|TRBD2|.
CASSTLAGGRNEQFF
TGTGCCAGCAGCACCCTAGCGGGAGGGCGGAATGAGCAGTTCTTC
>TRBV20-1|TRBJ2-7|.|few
CSAYRDTTVYEQYF
TGCAGTGCTTACCGGGACACGACCGTCTACGAGCAGTACTTC
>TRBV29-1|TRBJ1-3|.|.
CSVEDSVGNTIYF
TGCAGCGTTGAAGACAGTGTCGGAAACACCATATATTTT
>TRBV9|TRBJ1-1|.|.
CASSVEIGKNTEAFF
TGTGCCAGCAGCGTAGAGATAGGAAAGAACACTGAAGCTTTCTTT
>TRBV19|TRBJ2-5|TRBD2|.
CASSRAGGPRETQYF
TGTGCCAGTAGTCGAGCGGGAGGGCCAAGGGAGACCCAGTACTTC
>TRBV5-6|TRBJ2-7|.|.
CASSFTASPYEQYF
TGTGCCAGCAGCTTCACAGCAAGCCCCTACGAGCAGTACTTC
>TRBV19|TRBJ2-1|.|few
CASSTLGGGSSYNEQFF
TGTGCCAGTAGTACGCTCGGGGGCGGGAGCTCCTACAATGAGCAGTTCTTC
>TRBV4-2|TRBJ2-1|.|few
CASSSYRPNEQFF
TGTGCCAGCAGCAGTTATCGACCCAATGAGCAGTTCTTC
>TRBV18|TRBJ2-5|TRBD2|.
CASSPWSGSGKETQYF
TGTGCCAGCTCCCCTTGGAGCGGGAGCGGAAAGGAGACCCAGTACTTC
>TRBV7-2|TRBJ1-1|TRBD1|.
CASRYLRGTNTEAFF
TGTGCCAGCAGATACCTCAGGGGGACGAACACTGAAGCTTTCTTT
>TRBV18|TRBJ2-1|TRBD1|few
CASSPPGQGDGNEQFF
TGTGCCAGCTCACCACCTGGGCAGGGGGACGGAAATGAGCAGTTCTTC